This record concerns one T cell receptor (beta chain) sequence. Its matching antigen is unknown. The V gene lost 5 bases and the J gene lost 4 bases, with 11 bases spanning the gap. The germline CDR1 and CDR2 sequences are SGHTA and FQGNSA. The length of the CDR3 is 13 residues. The data were produced by immunoSEQ multiplex PCR, yet TCRdb's version contains in-frame clones alone and is incomplete. Of about 38,000 clones listed, about three quarters are singletons. The sample originates from a study of radiotherapy plus CTLA-4 blockade in lung cancer. The study, taken as a whole, reports: Among blood TCR repertoires after radiotherapy plus ipilimumab, tumor-derived clones expanded.

The source is a human donor with non-small cell lung cancer who had stable disease on radiotherapy plus ipilimumab. Sequenced material: peripheral blood, taken from a patient treated with radiotherapy plus ipilimumab. V is TRBV7-2 and J is TRBJ1-2; D remains unclear. The CDR3 DNA is TGTGCCAGCAGCCCGGGATTCTTCTATGGCTACACCTTC. Translated: CASSPGFFYGYTF.